The next 16 T cell receptor beta chains were all read from a single sample in a study of T cells expressing NK-cell markers. TCRdb re-called the 5' RACE reads; one entry per CDR3 protein, DNA not given. The sample includes over 120,000 distinct CDR3 sequences. The material sequenced was blood T cells: a sorted CD56 or NKG2C T cell subset, CD4+ or CD8+ T cells, or bulk PBMC T cells (not recorded which). The receptors stem from a man between 18 and 29 years old in good health.

The V and J genes are TRBV7-9 and TRBJ2-1; the D call from TCRdb, TRBD2, cannot be confirmed without DNA. The germline V gene has CDR1 SEHNR and CDR2 FQNEAQ (reference sequence). CDR3 length equals 15 residues. CDR3: CASSSTTSGNGEQFF. Together with reference TRBV7-9 and TRBJ2-1, the CDR3 gives the full variable domain: DTGVSQNPRHKITKRGQNVTFRCDPISEHNRLYWYRQTLGQGPEFLTYFQNEAQLEKSRLLSDRFSAERPKGSFSTLEIQRTEQGDSAMYLCASSSTTSGNGEQFFGPGTRLTVL.

This chain joins TRBV6-4 and TRBJ2-6; TCRdb selects TRBD1, and the lack of DNA leaves this call unchecked. The CDR3 totals 17 residues. Per germline, CDR1 MRHNA and CDR2 SNTAGT. CDR3 residues: CASSPSGLPSGANVLTF.

The chain uses TRBV20-1 and TRBJ2-7; TCRdb reports TRBD1, a call that lacks DNA to check it against. Per germline, CDR1 DFQATT and CDR2 SNEGSKA (reference sequence). The CDR3 loop spans 14 amino acids. Here the CDR3 reads CSAKKVVGGYEQYF.

This chain links TRBV14 with TRBJ2-3; checking the TCRdb D call of TRBD2 is not possible without DNA. This CDR3 has 15 amino acids. Per germline, CDR1 SGHDN and CDR2 FVKESK. This CDR3 reads CASSRGLAITDTQYF.

The rearrangement joins TRBV19 to TRBJ2-1; TCRdb gives TRBD1 as the D gene, but with no DNA this cannot be confirmed. Germline assignment: CDR1 LNHDA and CDR2 SQIVND (reference sequence). This CDR3 spans 13 amino acids. The CDR3 reads CAVGDRAYNEQFF. The full variable domain, completed using reference TRBV19 and TRBJ2-1, is DGGITQSPKYLFRKEGQNVTLSCEQNLNHDAMYWYRQDPGQGLRLIYYSQIVNDFQKGDIAEGYSVSREKKESFPLTVTSAQKNPTAFYLCAVGDRAYNEQFFGPGTRLTVL.

V usage is TRBV3-1 and J usage is TRBJ2-3; the D call from TCRdb, TRBD1, cannot be confirmed without DNA. Germline V gene data show CDR1 as LGHDT and CDR2 as YNNKEL (reference sequence). The CDR3 loop spans 15 amino acids. The CDR3 loop reads CASSPRDTAPETQYF.

The chain links TRBV29-1 to TRBJ2-3. The CDR3 has 15 amino acids. Germline V gives CDR1 SQVTM, CDR2 ANQGSEA. The CDR3 loop reads CSVEDLADNTDTQYF.

CDR3 residues: CASSVSGLAGEETQYF. V gene TRBV6-2 or TRBV6-3 combines with J gene TRBJ2-5; as DNA is missing, the TRBD2 call by TCRdb cannot be tested. From germline, CDR1 is MNHEY and CDR2 SVGEGT. The CDR3 contains 16 residues.

The V call is TRBV7-6, the J call TRBJ1-1. In germline, CDR1 is SGHVS, CDR2 FNYEAQ. The CDR3 totals 13 residues. The CDR3 reads CASSPDVLTEAFF.

The rearrangement joins TRBV6-2 or TRBV6-3 to TRBJ1-6; the D call of TRBD1 rests on TCRdb alone, since no DNA is present to check it. Germline V CDR1 and CDR2: MNHEY, SVGEGT. CDR3 size: 17 residues. The CDR3 region is CASSQTRQGSVGSPLHF.

This rearrangement joins TRBV9 to TRBJ2-1; the TCRdb call, TRBD2, lacks DNA for checking. The CDR3 spans 13 residues. Germline loops: CDR1 SGDLS, CDR2 YYNGEE. This CDR3 reads CASMGGNEVEQFF.

This chain connects TRBV20-1 to TRBJ2-3; the D gene TCRdb calls, TRBD2, cannot be checked with no DNA. Germline V gene lookup returns CDR1 DFQATT and CDR2 SNEGSKA (reference sequence). The CDR3 runs to 17 residues. CDR3 sequence reads: CSARDRGLAGGADTQYF.

V and J are TRBV28 and TRBJ2-1; the TCRdb D gene call, TRBD2, has no DNA to confirm it. Germline V gene lookup returns CDR1 MDHEN and CDR2 SYDVKM. This CDR3 has 13 amino acids. The CDR3 protein is CASSSTSYNEQFF. Supplemented by reference TRBV28 and TRBJ2-1, the full variable domain reads DVKVTQSSRYLVKRTGEKVFLECVQDMDHENMFWYRQDPGLGLRLIYFSYDVKMKEKGDIPEGYSVSREKKERFSLILESASTNQTSMYLCASSSTSYNEQFFGPGTRLTVL.

The chain recombines TRBV3-1 with TRBJ2-2. Germline-derived CDR1 and CDR2 are LGHDT and YNNKEL (reference sequence). There are 17 residues in the CDR3. Here the CDR3 reads CASSQDMLEANTGELFF.

The chain carries TRBV28 and TRBJ2-7; TCRdb's D call of TRBD2 is untestable without DNA. The CDR3 sequence is 15 residues long. The germline V gene encodes CDR1 MDHEN and CDR2 SYDVKM. The CDR3 here is CASRGGQLFSYEQYF.

This rearrangement joins TRBV15 to TRBJ2-1; TCRdb selects TRBD2, and the lack of DNA leaves this call unchecked. This CDR3 comprises 15 residues. The V gene's germline CDR1 is LNHNV and CDR2 YYDKDF (reference sequence). The CDR3 loop is CATSRGTSGRVEQFF.